Listed below are T cell receptor beta chains from one sample, sequenced in a study of immune heterogeneity within non-small cell lung tumors. TCRdb used MiXCR to reprocess the multiplex PCR reads, holding one entry per CDR3 protein. This sample has approximately 4,200 distinct CDR3 sequences, with around 26% found just once. Sequenced: lung tumor tissue. These receptors came from a man in his 60s with non-small cell lung cancer. Each CDR3 is given with its conserved first and last residue. D genes are given only for firm matches.

v_call,j_call,d_call,cdr3_aa
TRBV24-1,TRBJ2-5,.,CATSDGGALETQYF
TRBV20-1,TRBJ1-3,TRBD1,CSASKTGGNTIYF
TRBV5-4,TRBJ1-6,.,CASSFNGGSNSPLHF
TRBV7-9,TRBJ2-3,.,CASSLAGAPDTQYF
TRBV19,TRBJ2-1,TRBD2,CASSLGLAGERFF
TRBV19,TRBJ2-3,.,CASSMYTDTQYF
TRBV6-2/TRBV6-3,TRBJ1-1,.,CASTQLRATGEAFF
TRBV24-1,TRBJ1-2,.,CATSDGGFYGYTF
TRBV30,TRBJ2-7,.,CAWSDSNSYEQYF
TRBV25-1,TRBJ1-2,TRBD1,CASSGPARGLGYGYTF
TRBV27,TRBJ2-7,TRBD2,CASGSYGGDEQYF
TRBV7-9,TRBJ1-2,.,CASSRAYGYTF
TRBV13,TRBJ2-3,.,CASSLDSTGSTDTQYF
TRBV7-8,TRBJ1-1,.,CASSLGGLTEAFF
TRBV29-1,TRBJ2-3,.,CSGRDSEYTDTQYF
TRBV28,TRBJ2-1,.,CASSPSSMMITFF
TRBV20-1,TRBJ2-1,TRBD2,CSAGGGWSGAFNEQFF
TRBV2,TRBJ1-1,.,CASSEGGLGTEAFF
TRBV11-3,TRBJ2-7,TRBD2,CASRLDGTSGSLTVVYEQYF
TRBV27,TRBJ1-5,.,CASSSFRDQPQHF
TRBV9,TRBJ1-6,.,CASSVAGGNSPLHF
TRBV27,TRBJ2-1,.,CASSLGPTNNEQFF
TRBV30,TRBJ2-7,TRBD2,CALGLAGGFSGNEQYF
TRBV19,TRBJ2-7,TRBD1,CASRTGTGAYEQYF
TRBV6-1,TRBJ2-1,TRBD2,CASRTSFAGDSYNEQFF
TRBV6-2/TRBV6-3,TRBJ2-7,.,CASSYSSPEQYF
TRBV6-1,TRBJ2-3,.,CASSREWGLSDTQYF
TRBV20-1,TRBJ2-7,TRBD2,CSAGLAGGSYEQYF
TRBV27,TRBJ2-2,.,CASRILANTGELFF
TRBV18,TRBJ1-4,.,CASSPPLELEKLFF
TRBV7-8,TRBJ2-5,TRBD1,CASSQHPPGTGGQETQYF
TRBV6-1,TRBJ2-4,.,CASRYDPNGGIQYF